These 4 T cell receptor beta chains originate from one sample sequenced in a study of T cells in Graves' hyperthyroidism and ophthalmopathy. RNA transcripts provided the source from which TCR beta CDR3 regions were amplified. First-round RT-PCR of the TCR CDR3 relied on the HTBI primer set. TCRdb re-derived calls from the multiplex PCR reads in MiXCR, one entry per CDR3 protein. The profile shows some 720,000 distinct CDR3 sequences, roughly 17% of them singletons. The sample consisted of blood. Every receptor here comes from a man aged 18 to 29 with Graves' hyperthyroidism.

The rearrangement uses TRBV6-2 or TRBV6-3 and TRBJ2-7; TRBD2 matches at 7 bases. CDR3 length equals 16 residues. V shed 0 bases, J shed 2 bases, and the junction held 7 bases outside the gene matches. Germline V gives CDR1 MNHEY, CDR2 SVGEGT. DNA for the CDR3: TGTGCCAGCAGTTACTCGAAGCTAGCGGCCCCCTACGAGCAGTACTTC. Translated, it gives CASSYSKLAAPYEQYF.

This clonotype was observed many times. The J gene is TRBJ2-5, the V gene TRBV18, with a tentative D call TRBD2 (5 bases). The CDR3 totals 16 residues. Deletions cut 3 bases from V and 2 bases from J, with 16 bases between. In germline, CDR1 is KGHSH, CDR2 LQKENI. The CDR3 is CASSPRASTPQETQYF. The CDR3 DNA sequence: TGTGCCAGCTCACCGCGGGCCTCAACCCCTCAAGAGACCCAGTACTTC.

The chain recombines TRBV3-1 with TRBJ2-7, with D maybe TRBD2 (6 bases). The CDR3 extends over 12 amino acids. Looked up from germline, CDR1 is LGHDT and CDR2 is YNNKEL (reference sequence). The ends were cut back, 3 bases at V and 9 bases at J, with 12 bases in the middle. CDR3 region: CASSQTSNRQYF. The CDR3 bases are TGTGCCAGCAGCCAGACTAGTAATCGGCAGTACTTC.

The chain joins TRBV9 to TRBJ2-1, with D uncertain. The V end lost 0 bases, the J end lost 4 bases, and 8 bases lay between the germline ends. Germline V gives CDR1 SGDLS, CDR2 YYNGEE. This CDR3 has 14 residues. The CDR3 loop is CASSVEALYNEQFF. The CDR3 DNA reads TGTGCCAGCAGCGTAGAGGCGCTATACAATGAGCAGTTCTTC.